These T cell receptor beta chains were read from a single sample in a study of blood T cells in healthy people across ages. TCRdb processed the 5' RACE reads anew with MiXCR; each CDR3 protein has one entry. The sample has fewer than 1.5 million distinct CDR3 sequences; roughly 40% are singletons. The sequencing sample was made of blood. These receptor sequences come from a woman aged 18-29 years in good health. The CDR3 runs from the conserved cysteine through the conserved F or W. Fields, in order: clone size, J gene, D gene, V gene, CDR3 protein, CDR3 DNA. A D gene is named only where the DNA matches it firmly. Only some rows state a clone size, as once, few, many or a class for expanded clones.

few	TRBJ2-1	-	TRBV7-2	CASSLGPAPANEQFF	TGTGCCAGCAGCTTAGGGCCAGCCCCTGCCAATGAGCAGTTCTTC
few	TRBJ2-1	-	TRBV20-1	CSAPAGPSYNEQFF	TGCAGTGCCCCTGCGGGGCCGTCCTACAATGAGCAGTTCTTC
-	TRBJ2-7	-	TRBV9	CASSSPRYGQYF	TGTGCCAGCAGCTCCCCCAGGTACGGGCAGTACTTC
few	TRBJ2-1	-	TRBV12-3/TRBV12-4	CASRQGASRDEQFF	TGTGCCAGCAGACAGGGCGCAAGTAGGGATGAGCAGTTCTTC
-	TRBJ2-2	TRBD1	TRBV7-9	CASSLTGNSGELFF	TGTGCCAGCAGCTTGACAGGGAATTCCGGGGAGCTGTTTTTT
-	TRBJ2-7	TRBD1	TRBV9	CARSPQSGTGSSYEQYF	TGTGCCAGAAGCCCCCAGAGCGGGACAGGGTCTTCCTACGAGCAGTACTTC
-	TRBJ2-7	-	TRBV28	CASTLRQATYEQYF	TGTGCCAGCACCCTTAGACAGGCTACCTACGAGCAGTACTTC
-	TRBJ2-1	-	TRBV7-6	CASSSTSPNNEQFF	TGTGCCAGCAGCTCCACTAGCCCCAACAATGAGCAGTTCTTC
-	TRBJ1-2	-	TRBV4-2	CASSRPSPAQGHPSYTF	TGTGCCAGCAGCCGACCCTCCCCCGCACAGGGACACCCCAGCTACACCTTC
-	TRBJ1-5	TRBD1	TRBV20-1	CSAPDTGGNSNQPQHF	TGCAGTGCGCCGGATACAGGGGGCAACAGCAATCAGCCCCAGCATTTT
once	TRBJ2-3	-	TRBV12-3/TRBV12-4	CASSPDWGRTDMQYF	TGTGCCAGCAGTCCGGATTGGGGGAGAACGGATATGCAGTATTTT
few	TRBJ2-3	-	TRBV20-1	CGFRWGAIDTQYF	TGCGGCTTTCGATGGGGGGCGATAGATACGCAGTATTTT
-	TRBJ2-1	-	TRBV30	CAWSLVREQFF	TGTGCCTGGAGTCTAGTGCGTGAGCAGTTCTTC
many	TRBJ2-3	-	TRBV20-1	CSAQRGTDTQYF	TGCAGTGCCCAGCGGGGCACAGATACGCAGTATTTT
few	TRBJ2-1	-	TRBV7-9	CASSPRETGSYNEQFF	TGTGCCAGCAGCCCGCGGGAGACAGGCTCCTACAATGAGCAGTTCTTC
-	TRBJ2-4	-	TRBV21-1	CAGSHRDREAKNIQYF	TGTGCCGGCAGCCACCGGGACAGGGAGGCCAAAAACATTCAGTACTTC